Sequencing of this TCR beta chain was carried out in a study of shared clonotypes between healthy human individuals. Germline values: CDR1 MNHNS, CDR2 SASEGT. This CDR3 contains 13 residues. V shed 6 bases and J shed 0 bases, with 8 bases lying between them. Each cell subset's genomic DNA was divided evenly among several immunoSEQ plates. The assay was immunoSEQ multiplex PCR, and TCRdb's table has in-frame clones only and misses some. The data show about 520,000 clones, about 96% seen once. Source material: naive CD4+ T cells sorted from blood. The subset is: CD45RA+ positively selected. The chain uses TRBV6-1 and TRBJ1-1; no definite D call. The TCR comes from a woman younger than 45 in good health. CDR3 nucleotide sequence: TGTGCCAGCAGGCAAGTTCTGAACACTGAAGCTTTCTTT. Protein: CASRQVLNTEAFF.